A selection of T cell receptor beta chains follows, all from one sample in a study of T cell repertoires in cytomegalovirus infection. No cognate antigen is known for these TCRs. One entry per CDR3 protein results from TCRdb running MiXCR on the reads. The sample consists of around 800,000 distinct CDR3 sequences, approximately 30% of them appearing once. This material consisted of cultured CD8+ T cells from PBMCs, taken from culture after CMV antigen stimulation. All receptors come from a human donor in good health (CMV status not recorded). Some clones in this sample may be carry-over from other donors' samples. Both conserved end residues are part of each CDR3. A D gene is named only where the DNA matches it firmly. The listing skips clone size in some rows; elsewhere it reads once, few, many or a size class.

V	D	J	size	DNA	CDR3
TRBV19	TRBD2	TRBJ2-5	few	TGTGCCAGTAGTATGCGGACTAGCGGGAGCCAAGAGACCCAGTACTTC	CASSMRTSGSQETQYF
TRBV7-9	TRBD1	TRBJ2-6	NA	TGTGCCAGCAGCTCCCGGACAGGGGCCCCAACTGGGGCCAACGTCCTGACTTTC	CASSSRTGAPTGANVLTF
TRBV7-6	NA	TRBJ1-4	few	TGTGCCAGCAGCCAAAGAGGGGGGTTTGCTAATGAAAAACTGTTTTTT	CASSQRGGFANEKLFF
TRBV19	NA	TRBJ2-1	NA	TGTGCCAGTAGGACTGACTTTTACAATGAGCAGTTCTTC	CASRTDFYNEQFF
TRBV7-9	NA	TRBJ2-5	many	TGTGCCAGCAGGCCGTCAGGTGGGGGACAAGAGACCCAGTACTTC	CASRPSGGGQETQYF
TRBV7-2	NA	TRBJ2-6	many	TGTGCCAGCAGTCTGGACACCCCGAGCTCTGGGGCCAACGTCCTGACTTTC	CASSLDTPSSGANVLTF
TRBV6-2/TRBV6-3	TRBD1	TRBJ1-5	few	TGTGCCAGCAGTCCCCGGACAGGTGGTCAGCCCCAGCATTTT	CASSPRTGGQPQHF
TRBV27	TRBD1	TRBJ1-6	NA	TGTGCCAGCAGTAGACAGGGGGCGCACGATTCACCCCTCCACTTT	CASSRQGAHDSPLHF
TRBV10-3	TRBD1	TRBJ1-1	NA	TGTGCCACGTCGACAGGGGAAAAATACACTGAAGCTTTCTTT	CATSTGEKYTEAFF
TRBV4-1	NA	TRBJ1-2	NA	TGCGCCAGCAGCCAAGAAGGAGGGGACATAAGCTATGGCTACACCTTC	CASSQEGGDISYGYTF
TRBV2	NA	TRBJ2-7	NA	TGTGCCAGCACCGAGGAGGGTTCCGTTCCAAACGAGCAGTACTTC	CASTEEGSVPNEQYF
TRBV11-2	TRBD1	TRBJ2-1	many	TGTGCCAGCAGCTTAGGGACAGGGTATGAGCAGTTCTTC	CASSLGTGYEQFF
TRBV7-6	TRBD2	TRBJ2-7	many	TGTGCCAGCAGCCTGGGACTAGCGGGGGACGAAAGCTACGAGCAGTACTTC	CASSLGLAGDESYEQYF
TRBV7-2	NA	TRBJ2-3	many	TGTGCCAGCAGCCCGGACATAGATACGCAGTATTTT	CASSPDIDTQYF
TRBV6-2/TRBV6-3	NA	TRBJ1-2	few	TGTGCCAGCAGCAGAGCAAAGGGCTACACCTTC	CASSRAKGYTF
TRBV4-1	NA	TRBJ2-6	NA	TGCGCCAGCAGCCAAGATCTCGGCGCCGTCGGCGTCCTGACTTTC	CASSQDLGAVGVLTF
TRBV5-5	NA	TRBJ1-4	NA	TGTGCCAGCAGCCGAGGGGAGGGGCTGGGTGAAAAACTGTTTTTT	CASSRGEGLGEKLFF
TRBV7-9	TRBD1	TRBJ1-1	few	TGTGCCAGCAGCCACGGACAGGGAATGGGAGACACTGAAGCTTTCTTT	CASSHGQGMGDTEAFF
TRBV5-4	NA	TRBJ1-6	few	TGTGCCAGCAGCTTGGGGCCGGACACCAATTCACCCCTCCACTTT	CASSLGPDTNSPLHF
TRBV24-1	NA	TRBJ2-3	few	TGTGCCACCAGTGACAGGGGCACAGATACGCAGTATTTT	CATSDRGTDTQYF
TRBV10-3	TRBD1	TRBJ2-7	few	TGTGCCATCAGTGAACAATACAGGGGGCGATCCTACGAGCAGTACTTC	CAISEQYRGRSYEQYF
TRBV6-1	NA	TRBJ1-3	NA	TGTGCCAGTGAAGGGGGTCACTCTGGAAACACCATATATTTT	CASEGGHSGNTIYF
TRBV19	TRBD1	TRBJ2-1	many	TGTGCCAGTAGTATTGGGCTGACAGGGTTTGAGCAGTTCTTC	CASSIGLTGFEQFF
TRBV7-6	NA	TRBJ1-1	many	TGTGCCGCAGGAGGGGACTGGAACACTGAAGCTTTCTTT	CAAGGDWNTEAFF
TRBV10-3	NA	TRBJ2-7	NA	TGTGCCATCAGTGAAAACAGCGGATTCTACGAGCAGTACTTC	CAISENSGFYEQYF
TRBV5-1	TRBD2	TRBJ2-1	NA	TGCGCCAGCAACCTTCTAGCGGGGGGACCCTACAATGAGCAGTTCTTC	CASNLLAGGPYNEQFF
TRBV5-1	NA	TRBJ1-1	few	TGTGCCAGCAGCGCCGGGAGCGGCACTGAAGCTTTCTTT	CASSAGSGTEAFF
TRBV10-3	NA	TRBJ2-1	NA	TGTGCCATCAGTGTCAGGCAGGGGCCCTGGGAGGGTTCCTACAATGAGCAGTTCTTC	CAISVRQGPWEGSYNEQFF
TRBV27	TRBD1	TRBJ2-1	few	TGTGCCAGCAGTCATCCCGGAGGGGACAGGGCGTTCTTC	CASSHPGGDRAFF
TRBV7-9	TRBD1	TRBJ1-4	many	TGTGCCAGCAGCAGTCCGGGACAGGGAAATGAAAAACTGTTTTTT	CASSSPGQGNEKLFF